The 3 T cell receptor beta chains reported below all come from one sample, sequenced in a study of sequential checkpoint blockade in melanoma. Treatment defined: randomized to nivolumab then ipilimumab (arm A) or the reverse (arm B). The protocol was immunoSEQ multiplex PCR, while the TCRdb copy is restricted to in-frame clones and leaves out a portion. The table includes under 4,000 clones, 57% detected once. This specimen consisted of CD8+ T cells sorted from blood (inferred from file names), obtained from a patient given nivolumab and ipilimumab in sequence. The receptors come from a human patient with melanoma. Some clones in this sample may be carry-over from other donors' samples.

This clone was seen a single time. The chain has TRBV4-3 and TRBJ2-1; 12 bases fit TRBD2. Germline values: CDR1 LGHNA, CDR2 YSLEER. The junction had 8 bases not matched to a gene; V was cut back by 0 bases and J by 8 bases. The CDR3 sequence is 17 residues long. CDR3 nucleotides: TGCGCCAGCAGCCAAGAATCTTCTAGCGGGGGGGCCTATGAGCAGTTCTTC. Its translation: CASSQESSSGGAYEQFF.

The rearrangement joins TRBV6-5 to TRBJ1-2; a weak D match, TRBD1 (5 bases). CDR1 is MNHEY and CDR2 is SVGAGI in the germline V gene. V dropped 5 bases and J dropped 0 bases, with 7 bases sitting between them. The CDR3 contains 13 residues. CDR3 sequence: CASSEQANYGYTF. In nucleotides, the CDR3 is TGTGCCAGCAGTGAACAGGCTAACTATGGCTACACCTTC.

In nucleotides, the CDR3 is TGTGCCAGCAGCTTGAACCGGGTCCATCTACGTGGAGTAGCGGTCGAGCAGTACTTC. This codes for CASSLNRVHLRGVAVEQYF. This chain uses TRBV5-5 with TRBJ2-7, with D possibly being TRBD2 (6 bases). The CDR3 covers 19 residues. Looked up from germline, CDR1 is SGHKS and CDR2 is YYEKEE (reference sequence). The V end lost 1 base, the J end lost 6 bases, and 29 bases lay between the germline ends.